This TCR beta chain came from a study of control samples from healthy donors and cancer patients. Clones were sequenced by immunoSEQ multiplex PCR, and TCRdb holds only the in-frame ones, with some missing. The table lists fewer than 500,000 clones, around 90% of them singletons. Per the germline V gene, CDR1 is SGHAT and CDR2 is FQNNGV. The length of the CDR3 is 14 residues. V gave up 1 base and J gave up 4 bases, with 11 bases separating them. This sequence was found in a man aged 40-49 years with head and neck cancer. Material for sequencing was PBMCs. This chain joins TRBV11-2 and TRBJ2-7; TRBD1 might be the D (6 bases). The CDR3 DNA reads as TGTGCCAGCAGCTTAGGTACAGGGAGATACGAGCAGTACTTC. This codes for CASSLGTGRYEQYF.